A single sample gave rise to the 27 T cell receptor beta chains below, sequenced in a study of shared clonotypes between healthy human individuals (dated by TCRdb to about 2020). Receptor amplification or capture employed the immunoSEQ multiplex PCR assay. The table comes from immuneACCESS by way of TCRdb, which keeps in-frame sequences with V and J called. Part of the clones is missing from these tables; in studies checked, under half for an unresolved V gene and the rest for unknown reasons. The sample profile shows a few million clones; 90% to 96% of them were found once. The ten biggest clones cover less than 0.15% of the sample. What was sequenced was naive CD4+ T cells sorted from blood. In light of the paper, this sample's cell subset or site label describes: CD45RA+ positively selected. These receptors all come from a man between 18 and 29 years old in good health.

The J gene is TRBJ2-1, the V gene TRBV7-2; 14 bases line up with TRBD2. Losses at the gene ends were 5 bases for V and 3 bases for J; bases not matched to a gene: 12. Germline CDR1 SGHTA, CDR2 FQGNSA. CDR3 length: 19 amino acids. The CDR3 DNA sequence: TGTGCCAGCAGCCTCTCAGGACTAGCGGGAGGATCGTACTACAATGAGCAGTTCTTC. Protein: CASSLSGLAGGSYYNEQFF.

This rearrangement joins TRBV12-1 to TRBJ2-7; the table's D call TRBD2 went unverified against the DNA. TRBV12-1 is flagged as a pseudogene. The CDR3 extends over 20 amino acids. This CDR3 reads CASSSYPGLAGYCRSYEQYF. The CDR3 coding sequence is TGTGCCAGCAGCTCCTACCCGGGACTAGCGGGATACTGTCGGTCCTACGAGCAGTACTTC.

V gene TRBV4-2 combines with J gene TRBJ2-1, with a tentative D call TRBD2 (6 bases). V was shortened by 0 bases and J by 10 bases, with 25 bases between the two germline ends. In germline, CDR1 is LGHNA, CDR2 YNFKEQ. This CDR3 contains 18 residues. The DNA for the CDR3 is TGTGCCAGCAGCCAAGATAGGAGCGGGCTAGCGTTTGGTAGGGAGCAGTTCTTC. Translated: CASSQDRSGLAFGREQFF.

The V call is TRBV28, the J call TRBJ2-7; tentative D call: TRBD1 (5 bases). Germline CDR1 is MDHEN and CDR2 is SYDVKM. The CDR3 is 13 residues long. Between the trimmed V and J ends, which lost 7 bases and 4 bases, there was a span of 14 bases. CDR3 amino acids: CASTPQGRYEQYF. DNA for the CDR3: TGTGCCAGCACTCCGCAGGGCCGGTACGAGCAGTACTTC.

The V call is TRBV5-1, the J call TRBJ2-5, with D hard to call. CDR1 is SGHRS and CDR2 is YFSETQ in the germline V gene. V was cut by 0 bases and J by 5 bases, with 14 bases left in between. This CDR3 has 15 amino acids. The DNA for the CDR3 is TGCGCCAGCAGCTTGGATCCCTTAGCACTTGAGACCCAGTACTTC. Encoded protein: CASSLDPLALETQYF. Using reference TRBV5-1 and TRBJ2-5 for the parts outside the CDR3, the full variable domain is KAGVTQTPRYLIKTRGQQVTLSCSPISGHRSVSWYQQTPGQGLQFLFEYFSETQRNKGNFPGRFSGRQFSNSRSEMNVSTLELGDSALYLCASSLDPLALETQYFGPGTRLLVL.

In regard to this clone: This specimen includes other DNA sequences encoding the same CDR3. CDR3 residues: CASSLQGTNEKLFF. The CDR3 DNA sequence: TGCGCCAGCAGCTTACAGGGAACTAATGAAAAACTGTTTTTT. The V call is TRBV5-1, the J call TRBJ1-4, with TRBD1 as a possible D gene (6 bases). V dropped 2 bases and J dropped 1 base, with 6 bases sitting between them. This CDR3 is 14 amino acids long. The germline V gene has CDR1 SGHRS and CDR2 YFSETQ.

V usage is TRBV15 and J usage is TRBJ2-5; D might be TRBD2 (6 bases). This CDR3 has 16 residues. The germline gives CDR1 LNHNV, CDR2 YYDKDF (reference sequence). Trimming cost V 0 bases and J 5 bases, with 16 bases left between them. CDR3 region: CATSRDGTTSLETQYF. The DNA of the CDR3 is TGTGCCACCAGCAGAGATGGGACGACTAGTCTGGAGACCCAGTACTTC.

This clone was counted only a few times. CDR3 coding DNA: TGTGCCAGCAGCCCCGACAGTGGATTAAATTCACCCCTCCACTTT. Translation: CASSPDSGLNSPLHF. J is TRBJ1-6 and V is TRBV7-3, with D possibly TRBD1 on 5 matching bases. V was clipped by 5 bases and J by 7 bases, with 15 bases between them. There are 15 residues in the CDR3. Germline CDR1 SGHTA, CDR2 FQGTGA.

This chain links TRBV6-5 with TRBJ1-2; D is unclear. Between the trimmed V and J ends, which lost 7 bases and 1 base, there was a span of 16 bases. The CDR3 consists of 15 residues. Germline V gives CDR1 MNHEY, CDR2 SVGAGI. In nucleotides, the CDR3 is TGTGCCAGCACATCTGAGAAGGGATATAACTATGGCTACACCTTC. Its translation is CASTSEKGYNYGYTF.

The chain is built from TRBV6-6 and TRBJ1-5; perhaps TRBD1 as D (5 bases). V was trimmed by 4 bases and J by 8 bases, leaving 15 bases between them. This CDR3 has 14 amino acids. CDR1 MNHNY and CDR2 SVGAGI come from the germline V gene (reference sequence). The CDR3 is CASSSRAVGEPQHF. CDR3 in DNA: TGTGCCAGCAGTTCTCGGGCCGTAGGGGAGCCCCAGCATTTT.

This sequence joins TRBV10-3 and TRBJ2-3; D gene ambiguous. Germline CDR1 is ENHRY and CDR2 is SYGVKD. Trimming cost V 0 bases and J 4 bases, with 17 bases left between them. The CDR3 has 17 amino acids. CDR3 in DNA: TGTGCCATCAGTGAGTCTTTGACCATTAAAGGGTCAGATACGCAGTATTTT. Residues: CAISESLTIKGSDTQYF.

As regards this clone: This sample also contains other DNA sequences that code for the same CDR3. The CDR3 DNA sequence: TGTGCCAGCAGCCTCCGGCCCTACGAGCAGTACTTC. Amino acids: CASSLRPYEQYF. The rearrangement links TRBV7-2 to TRBJ2-7; no definite D call. The CDR3 sequence is 12 residues long. The germline CDR1 and CDR2 sequences are SGHTA and FQGNSA. Trimming removed 5 bases from V and 2 bases from J, with 7 bases in between.

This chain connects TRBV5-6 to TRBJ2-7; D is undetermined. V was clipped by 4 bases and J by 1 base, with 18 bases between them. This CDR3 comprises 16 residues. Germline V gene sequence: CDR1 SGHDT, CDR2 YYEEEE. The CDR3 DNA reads TGTGCCAGCAGCCCTCTTGGAGACGCAAAGTCCTACGAGCAGTACTTC. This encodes CASSPLGDAKSYEQYF. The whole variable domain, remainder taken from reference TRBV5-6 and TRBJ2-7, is DAGVTQSPTHLIKTRGQQVTLRCSPKSGHDTVSWYQQALGQGPQFIFQYYEEEERQRGNFPDRFSGHQFPNYSSELNVNALLLGDSALYLCASSPLGDAKSYEQYFGPGTRLTVT.

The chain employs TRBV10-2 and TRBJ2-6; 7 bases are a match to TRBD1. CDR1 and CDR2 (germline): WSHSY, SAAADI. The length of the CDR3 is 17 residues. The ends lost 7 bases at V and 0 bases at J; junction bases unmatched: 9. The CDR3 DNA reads TGCGCCAGCATAGGGAAAGGGGGCCTCTCTGGGGCCAACGTCCTGACTTTC. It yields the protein CASIGKGGLSGANVLTF.

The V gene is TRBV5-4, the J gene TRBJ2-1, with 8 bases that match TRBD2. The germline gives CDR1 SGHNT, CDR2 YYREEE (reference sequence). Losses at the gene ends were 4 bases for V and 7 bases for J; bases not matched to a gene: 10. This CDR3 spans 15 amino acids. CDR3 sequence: CASSVPGGPWNEQFF. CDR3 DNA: TGTGCCAGCAGCGTCCCGGGGGGGCCGTGGAATGAGCAGTTCTTC. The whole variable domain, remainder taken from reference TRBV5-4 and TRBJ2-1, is ETGVTQSPTHLIKTRGQQVTLRCSSQSGHNTVSWYQQALGQGPQFIFQYYREEENGRGNFPPRFSGLQFPNYSSELNVNALELDDSALYLCASSVPGGPWNEQFFGPGTRLTVL.

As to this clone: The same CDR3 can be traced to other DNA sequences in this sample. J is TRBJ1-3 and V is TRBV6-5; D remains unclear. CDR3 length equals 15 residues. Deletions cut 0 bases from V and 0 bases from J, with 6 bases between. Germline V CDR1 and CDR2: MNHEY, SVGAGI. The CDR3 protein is CASSYSSGSGNTIYF. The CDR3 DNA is TGTGCCAGCAGTTACTCTAGTGGCTCTGGAAACACCATATATTTT.

The CDR3 is CASSGVGGGQYF. The DNA for the CDR3 is TGTGCCAGCAGTGGAGTAGGAGGAGGACAGTATTTT. The V gene is TRBV27, the J gene TRBJ2-3, with D tentatively TRBD2 (5 bases). Germline V gives CDR1 MNHEY, CDR2 SMNVEV (reference sequence). Trimming removed 5 bases at V and 12 bases at J, with 15 bases between. This CDR3 contains 12 residues.

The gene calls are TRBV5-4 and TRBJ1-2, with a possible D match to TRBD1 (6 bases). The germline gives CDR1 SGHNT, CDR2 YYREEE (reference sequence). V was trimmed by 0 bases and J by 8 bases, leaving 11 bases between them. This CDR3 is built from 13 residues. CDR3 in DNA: TGTGCCAGCAGCTTGGAGACAGGAACCGGCTACACCTTC. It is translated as CASSLETGTGYTF.

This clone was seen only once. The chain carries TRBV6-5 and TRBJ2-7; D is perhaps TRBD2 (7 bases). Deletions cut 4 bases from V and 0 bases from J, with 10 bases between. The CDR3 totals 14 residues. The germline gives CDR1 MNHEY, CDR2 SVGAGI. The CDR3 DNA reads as TGTGCCAGCAGTTCGGGGGGCTTCTCCTACGAGCAGTACTTC. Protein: CASSSGGFSYEQYF.

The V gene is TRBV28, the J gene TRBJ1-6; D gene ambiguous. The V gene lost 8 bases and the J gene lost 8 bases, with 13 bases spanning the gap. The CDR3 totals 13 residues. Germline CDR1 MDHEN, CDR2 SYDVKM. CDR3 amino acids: CASSWIWDSPLHF. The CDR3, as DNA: TGTGCCAGCTCGTGGATTTGGGATTCACCCCTCCACTTT.

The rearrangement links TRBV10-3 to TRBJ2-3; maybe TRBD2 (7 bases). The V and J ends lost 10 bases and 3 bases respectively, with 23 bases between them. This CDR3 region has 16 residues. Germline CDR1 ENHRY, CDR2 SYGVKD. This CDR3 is CASTPVVAGATDTQYF. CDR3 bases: TGTGCCAGCACCCCAGTCGTGGCGGGGGCAACAGATACGCAGTATTTT.

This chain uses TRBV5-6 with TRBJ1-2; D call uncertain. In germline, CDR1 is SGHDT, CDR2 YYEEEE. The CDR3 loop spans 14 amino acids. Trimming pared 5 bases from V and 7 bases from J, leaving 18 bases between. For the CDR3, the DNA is TGTGCCAGCAGTAACGGCTTGTCTTCGGGTGGCTACACCTTC. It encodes CASSNGLSSGGYTF.

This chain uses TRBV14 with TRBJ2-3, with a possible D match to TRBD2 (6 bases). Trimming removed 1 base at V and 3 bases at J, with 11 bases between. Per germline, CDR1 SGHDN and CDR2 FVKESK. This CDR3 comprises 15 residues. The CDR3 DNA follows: TGTGCCAGCAGCCAAGCGGGAGCTCGGACAGATACGCAGTATTTT. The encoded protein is CASSQAGARTDTQYF.

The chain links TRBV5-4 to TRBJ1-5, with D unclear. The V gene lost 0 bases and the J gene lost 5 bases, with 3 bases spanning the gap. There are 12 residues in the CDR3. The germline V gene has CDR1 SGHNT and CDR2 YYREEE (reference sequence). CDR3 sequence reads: CASSLGDQPQHF. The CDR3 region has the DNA TGTGCCAGCAGCTTGGGGGATCAGCCCCAGCATTTT.

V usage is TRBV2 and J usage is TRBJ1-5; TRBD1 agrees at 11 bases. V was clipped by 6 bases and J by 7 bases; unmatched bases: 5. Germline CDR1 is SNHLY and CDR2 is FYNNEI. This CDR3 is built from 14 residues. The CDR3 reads CASRDRGLQQPQHF. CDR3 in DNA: TGTGCCAGCAGGGACAGGGGGCTCCAGCAGCCCCAGCATTTT. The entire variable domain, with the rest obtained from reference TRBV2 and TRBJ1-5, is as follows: EPEVTQTPSHQVTQMGQEVILRCVPISNHLYFYWYRQILGQKVEFLVSFYNNEISEKSEIFDDQFSVERPDGSNFTLKIRSTKLEDSAMYFCASRDRGLQQPQHFGDGTRLSIL.

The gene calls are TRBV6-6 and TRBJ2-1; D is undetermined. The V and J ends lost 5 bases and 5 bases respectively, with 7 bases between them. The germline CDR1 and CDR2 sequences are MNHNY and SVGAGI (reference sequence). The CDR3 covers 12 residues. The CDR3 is CASSLTNNEQFF. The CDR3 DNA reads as TGTGCCAGCAGTCTAACTAACAATGAGCAGTTCTTC.

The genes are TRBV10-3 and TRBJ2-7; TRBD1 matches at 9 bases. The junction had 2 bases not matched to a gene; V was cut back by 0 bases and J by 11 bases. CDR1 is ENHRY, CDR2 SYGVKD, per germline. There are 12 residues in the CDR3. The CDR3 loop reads CAISESWDREYF. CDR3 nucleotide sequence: TGTGCCATCAGTGAGTCATGGGACAGGGAGTACTTC.